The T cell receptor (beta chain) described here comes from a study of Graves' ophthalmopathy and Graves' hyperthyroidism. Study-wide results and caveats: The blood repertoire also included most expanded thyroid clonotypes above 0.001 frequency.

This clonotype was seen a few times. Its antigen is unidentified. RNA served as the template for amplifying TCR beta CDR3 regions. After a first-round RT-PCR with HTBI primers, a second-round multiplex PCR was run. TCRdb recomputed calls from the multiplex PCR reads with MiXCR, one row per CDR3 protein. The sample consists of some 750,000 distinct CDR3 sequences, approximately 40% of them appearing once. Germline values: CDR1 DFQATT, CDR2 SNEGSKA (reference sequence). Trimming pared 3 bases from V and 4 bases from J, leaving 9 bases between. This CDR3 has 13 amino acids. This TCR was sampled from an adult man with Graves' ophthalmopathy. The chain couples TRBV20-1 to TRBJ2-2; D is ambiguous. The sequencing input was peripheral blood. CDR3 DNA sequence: TGCAGTGCTAGCTCAGTCATCACCGGGGAGCTGTTTTTT. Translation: CSASSVITGELFF.